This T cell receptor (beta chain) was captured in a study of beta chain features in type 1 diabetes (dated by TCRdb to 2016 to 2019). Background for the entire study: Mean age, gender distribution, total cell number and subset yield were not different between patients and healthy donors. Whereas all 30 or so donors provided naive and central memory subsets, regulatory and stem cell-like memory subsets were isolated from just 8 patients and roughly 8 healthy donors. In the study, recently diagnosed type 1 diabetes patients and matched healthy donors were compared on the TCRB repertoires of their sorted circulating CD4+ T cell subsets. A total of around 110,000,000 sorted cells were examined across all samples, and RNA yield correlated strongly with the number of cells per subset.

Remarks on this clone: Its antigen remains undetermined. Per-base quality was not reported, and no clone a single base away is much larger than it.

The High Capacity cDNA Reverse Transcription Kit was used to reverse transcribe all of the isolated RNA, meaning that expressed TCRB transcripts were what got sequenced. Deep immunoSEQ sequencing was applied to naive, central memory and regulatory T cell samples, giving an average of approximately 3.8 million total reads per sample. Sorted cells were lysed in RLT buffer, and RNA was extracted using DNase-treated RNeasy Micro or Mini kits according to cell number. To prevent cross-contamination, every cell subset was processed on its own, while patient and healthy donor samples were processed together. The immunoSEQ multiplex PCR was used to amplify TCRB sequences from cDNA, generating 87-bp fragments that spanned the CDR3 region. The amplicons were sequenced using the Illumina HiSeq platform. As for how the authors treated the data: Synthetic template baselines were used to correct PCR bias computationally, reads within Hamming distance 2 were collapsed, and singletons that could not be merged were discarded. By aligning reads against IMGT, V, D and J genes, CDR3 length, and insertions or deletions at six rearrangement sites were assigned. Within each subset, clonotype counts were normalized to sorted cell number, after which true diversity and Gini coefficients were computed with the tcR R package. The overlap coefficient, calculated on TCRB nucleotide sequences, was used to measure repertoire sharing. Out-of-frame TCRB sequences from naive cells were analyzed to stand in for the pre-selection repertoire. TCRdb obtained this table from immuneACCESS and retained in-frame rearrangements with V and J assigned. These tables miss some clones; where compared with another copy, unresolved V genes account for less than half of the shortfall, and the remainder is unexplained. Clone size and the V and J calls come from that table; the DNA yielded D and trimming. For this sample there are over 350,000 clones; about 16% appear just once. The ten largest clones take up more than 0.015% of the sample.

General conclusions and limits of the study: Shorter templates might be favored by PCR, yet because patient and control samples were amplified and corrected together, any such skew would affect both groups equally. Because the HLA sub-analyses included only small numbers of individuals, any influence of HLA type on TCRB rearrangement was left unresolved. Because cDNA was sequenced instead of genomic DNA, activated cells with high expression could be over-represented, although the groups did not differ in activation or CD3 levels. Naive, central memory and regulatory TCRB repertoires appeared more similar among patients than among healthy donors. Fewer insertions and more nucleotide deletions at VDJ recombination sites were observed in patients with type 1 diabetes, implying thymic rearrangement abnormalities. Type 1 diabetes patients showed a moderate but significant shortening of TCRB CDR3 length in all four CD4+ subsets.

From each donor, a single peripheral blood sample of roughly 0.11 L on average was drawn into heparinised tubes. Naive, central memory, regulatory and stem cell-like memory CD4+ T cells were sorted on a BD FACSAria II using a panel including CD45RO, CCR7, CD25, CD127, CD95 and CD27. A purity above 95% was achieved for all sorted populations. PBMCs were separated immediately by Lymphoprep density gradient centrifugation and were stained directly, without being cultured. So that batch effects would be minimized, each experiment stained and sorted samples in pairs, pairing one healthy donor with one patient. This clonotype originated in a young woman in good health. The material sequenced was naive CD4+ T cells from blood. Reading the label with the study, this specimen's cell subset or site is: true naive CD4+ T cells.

Here is the DNA: TGTGCCTGGAAGGTAGCGGGAGGGTACGAGCAGTACTTC. Its protein product is CAWKVAGGYEQYF. The chain joins TRBV30 to TRBJ2-7, with TRBD2 matching 11 junction bases. The germline V end is reduced by 4 bases and the J end by 4 bases; junction bases left unmatched: 3. Measured from the cysteine to the phenylalanine, the CDR3 is 13 residues long. The only DNA kept is the CDR3, 39 bases in frame from the first base. Taken from the germline V gene (reference sequence), the CDR1 and CDR2 loops are GTSNPN and SVGIG.